The 26 T cell receptor beta chains below come from one sample, sequenced in a study of regulatory T cells in long-lasting Graves disease. Specified time point: newly diagnosed GD, antithyroid drugs for less than 3 months. The authors made the TCR library using RNA they extracted from PBMCs. Investigators prepared the TCR beta libraries by applying iRepertoire HTBI primers and Arm-PCR of CDR3 regions. MiXCR, run by TCRdb on the multiplex PCR reads, gives a single entry per CDR3 protein. The table includes more than 400,000 distinct CDR3 sequences, roughly 16% detected once. This sample also appeared in a second study, on T cells in Graves' hyperthyroidism and ophthalmopathy.

This sample comprised peripheral blood mononuclear cells (PBMCs), obtained at new diagnosis, from a patient treated with antithyroid drugs. The receptors derive from a man aged 40-50 years with Graves disease.

V usage is TRBV27 and J usage is TRBJ2-5, with D perhaps given as TRBD1 or TRBD2 (5 bases each). V lost 3 bases to trimming and J lost 5 bases, with 16 bases between them. CDR3 length: 15 amino acids. Germline CDR1 and CDR2: MNHEY and SMNVEV (reference sequence). The CDR3 is CASSFPSWGWETQYF. In DNA, the CDR3 is TGTGCCAGCAGTTTTCCCTCTTGGGGGTGGGAGACCCAGTACTTC.

This clonotype was seen ten or more times. The chain combines TRBV18 with TRBJ1-1, with no clear D. The CDR3 totals 14 residues. Germline values: CDR1 KGHSH, CDR2 LQKENI. Between the trimmed V and J ends, which lost 3 bases and 6 bases, there was a span of 14 bases. The CDR3 nucleotides are TGTGCCAGCTCACCTGCGCAATTATTTCCTGAAGCTTTCTTT. Translating gives CASSPAQLFPEAFF.

The J gene is TRBJ2-7, the V gene TRBV9, with 8 nucleotides matching TRBD1. The CDR3 is 16 amino acids. V gave up 1 base and J gave up 4 bases; unmatched junction bases: 10. Germline-derived CDR1 and CDR2 are SGDLS and YYNGEE. The CDR3 here is CASSVKRQGRQYEQYF. Written as DNA, the CDR3 is TGTGCCAGCAGCGTAAAACGACAGGGGAGACAGTACGAGCAGTACTTC.

With regard to this clonotype: This sequence may be a read error, since a much larger clone differs from it by one base. The CDR3 region is CASSDRGLGYEQYF. In DNA, the CDR3 is TGTGCCAGCAGCGACAGGGGGCTCGGCTATGAGCAGTACTTC. V and J are TRBV7-9 and TRBJ2-7, with 10 nucleotides matching TRBD1. CDR1 and CDR2 from the germline V gene are SEHNR and FQNEAQ (reference sequence). J gave up 7 bases and V 5 bases, and 8 bases lay outside the gene matches. The CDR3 has 14 amino acids.

The CDR3 sequence is CSAKTGGRETQYF. The CDR3 DNA reads TGCAGTGCTAAGACAGGGGGGCGAGAGACCCAGTACTTC. The chain is built from TRBV20-1 and TRBJ2-5; 9 positions agree with TRBD1. The CDR3 spans 13 residues. Per the germline V gene, CDR1 is DFQATT and CDR2 is SNEGSKA (reference sequence). V shed 4 bases, J shed 4 bases, and the junction held 4 bases outside the gene matches.

This clonotype was counted many times. The chain is built from TRBV30 and TRBJ1-1; D perhaps matches TRBD1 (6 bases). CDR3 size: 14 residues. The germline V gene has CDR1 GTSNPN and CDR2 SVGIG (reference sequence). The V end lost 5 bases, the J end lost 4 bases, and 17 bases lay between the germline ends. The CDR3 sequence: CAWYMEDRRTEAFF. CDR3 DNA: TGTGCCTGGTACATGGAGGACAGACGCACTGAAGCTTTCTTT.

This chain joins TRBV20-1 and TRBJ2-3; 13 bases match TRBD2. Unmatched junction bases numbered 5, after V lost 0 bases and J lost 8 bases. CDR1 and CDR2 (germline): DFQATT, SNEGSKA (reference sequence). The CDR3 totals 15 residues. CDR3 amino acids: CSARDPTSGRGTQYF. Here the CDR3 DNA reads TGCAGTGCTAGAGATCCCACTAGCGGGAGGGGTACGCAGTATTTT.

J is TRBJ1-5 and V is TRBV27, with 11 bases matching TRBD1. Germline CDR1 reads MNHEY; CDR2 reads SMNVEV (reference sequence). The V segment lost 10 bases and the J segment 7 bases; nucleotides outside the gene matches: 18. CDR3 size: 17 residues. The CDR3 DNA follows: TGTGCCATCAGGCAAGGCCTAGGGGGACAGGGGGAACAGCCCCAGCATTTT. The encoded protein is CAIRQGLGGQGEQPQHF.

As to this clonotype: This CDR3 fails to terminate in the conserved phenylalanine or tryptophan, so it likely reflects a read error. This chain connects TRBV4-1 to TRBJ1-5, with D possibly TRBD1 on 6 matching bases. Trimming removed 0 bases from V and 0 bases from J, with 12 bases in between. This CDR3 is 17 amino acids long. From germline, CDR1 is MGHRA and CDR2 YSYEKL. CDR3 in DNA: TGCGCCAGCAGCCAAGAGAGCCAGGGGTATAGCAATCAGCCCCAGCATCTT. Protein: CASSQESQGYSNQPQHL.

This clonotype showed up many times. The chain uses TRBV7-9 and TRBJ1-1; the D is unclear. V lost 5 bases and J lost 0, with 10 bases in between. This CDR3 has 14 residues. From germline, CDR1 is SEHNR and CDR2 FQNEAQ (reference sequence). CDR3 loop: CASSPSGMNTEAFF. The CDR3 region has the DNA TGTGCCAGCAGCCCCTCCGGTATGAACACTGAAGCTTTCTTT.

Written as DNA, the CDR3 is TGCAGCGTTGCCTCACCGGGGCTTCACCGGGAGCTGTTTTTT. It codes for CSVASPGLHRELFF. The chain joins TRBV29-1 to TRBJ2-2, with D possibly called TRBD1 or TRBD2 (5 bases each). Germline CDR1 is SQVTM and CDR2 is ANQGSEA. V was cut by 4 bases and J by 9 bases, with 18 bases left in between. The CDR3 is 14 residues long.

This clonotype was detected only a few times. This may stem from a read error, because a much larger clone lies one nucleotide away. V is TRBV2 and J is TRBJ2-7; D not resolved. With 5 bases removed from V and 3 bases from J, the gap between germline ends came to 5 bases. The V gene's germline CDR1 is SNHLY and CDR2 FYNNEI. The CDR3 spans 11 residues. The CDR3 region has the DNA TGTGCCAGCAGTACCCTCTACGAGCAGTACTTC. Protein sequence: CASSTLYEQYF.

This clonotype was detected many times. The chain combines TRBV30 with TRBJ1-5, with D possibly TRBD1 on 5 matching bases. V was pared by 1 base and J by 7 bases, with 11 bases between. CDR3 length: 13 amino acids. Germline CDR1 is GTSNPN and CDR2 is SVGIG (reference sequence). Here the CDR3 reads CAWSAGIGQPQHF. CDR3 nucleotide sequence: TGTGCCTGGAGTGCAGGGATTGGGCAGCCCCAGCATTTT.

This clonotype occurred many times. The chain employs TRBV28 and TRBJ1-4, with a tentative D call TRBD1 (5 bases). Germline V lookup: CDR1 MDHEN, CDR2 SYDVKM. V was trimmed by 2 bases and J by 7 bases, leaving 8 bases between them. The CDR3 consists of 13 residues. The chain's CDR3 is CASSLGGSEKLFF. DNA for the CDR3: TGTGCCAGCAGTTTAGGGGGGTCTGAAAAACTGTTTTTT.

This clonotype came up many times. The chain combines TRBV2 with TRBJ2-7; the D gene is possibly TRBD2 (5 bases). This CDR3 is 11 amino acids long. Trimming shortened V by 7 bases and J by 5 bases, and 9 bases separated the two germline ends. CDR1 and CDR2 from the germline V gene are SNHLY and FYNNEI. The CDR3 sequence: CASTPRDEQYF. CDR3 DNA: TGTGCCAGCACCCCGAGGGACGAGCAGTACTTC.

In this sample, this clonotype turned up many times. The chain has TRBV5-5 and TRBJ2-7; 11 bases map to TRBD1. Germline V lookup: CDR1 SGHKS, CDR2 YYEKEE (reference sequence). CDR3 size: 15 residues. The trim removed 3 bases at V and 5 bases at J, leaving 7 bases unmatched. In DNA, the CDR3 is TGTGCCAGCAGCTGGGGGGACAGGGGGAGGCACGAGCAGTACTTC. It translates to CASSWGDRGRHEQYF.

There are many counts of this clonotype. This chain's CDR3 is CASSLDSAYQETQYF. The CDR3 DNA is TGTGCCAGCAGCTTAGACTCAGCGTACCAAGAGACCCAGTACTTC. This chain joins TRBV11-2 and TRBJ2-5; no firm D call. The germline V and J ends were trimmed by 0 bases and 0 bases, with 8 bases remaining between them. This CDR3 has 15 amino acids. The V gene's germline CDR1 is SGHAT and CDR2 FQNNGV.

This clonotype was found a few times. CDR3 coding DNA: TGTGCCACCAGTGACCCCGGGGACAGGGATCAAGAGACCCAGTACTTC. Amino acid sequence: CATSDPGDRDQETQYF. The chain couples TRBV24-1 to TRBJ2-5; 9 bases fit TRBD1. With 4 bases clipped from V and 2 bases from J, the junction kept 7 bases outside the gene matches. This CDR3 is built from 16 residues. CDR1 KGHDR and CDR2 SFDVKD come from the germline V gene.

As concerns this clonotype: An end of the junction differs from the germline gene, which may be a read error. The gene calls are TRBV30 and TRBJ1-1; 7 nucleotides line up with TRBD1. Germline lookup yields CDR1 GTSNPN and CDR2 SVGIG (reference sequence). This CDR3 is built from 13 residues. CDR3 residues: CAWSGQVNTEALF. CDR3 nucleotide sequence: TGTGCCTGGTCAGGACAGGTGAACACTGAAGCTCTCTTT. Variable domain in full (rest from reference TRBV30 and TRBJ1-1): SQTIHQWPATLVQPVGSPLSLECTVEGTSNPNLYWYRQAAGRGLQLLFYSVGIGQISSEVPQNLSASRPQDRQFILSSKKLLLSDSGFYLCAWSGQVNTEALFGQGTRLTVV.

This clonotype was found a few times. This chain connects TRBV19 to TRBJ2-1, with 14 bases that match TRBD2. Germline trimming cut 1 base from V and 9 bases from J; bases unmatched to any gene: 2. The CDR3 consists of 15 residues. Looked up from germline, CDR1 is LNHDA and CDR2 is SQIVND (reference sequence). Here the CDR3 reads CASSIGGTSGSEQFF. The DNA of the CDR3 is TGTGCCAGTAGTATAGGGGGGACTAGCGGGAGTGAGCAGTTCTTC. Full variable domain (outside the CDR3, taken from reference TRBV19 and TRBJ2-1): DGGITQSPKYLFRKEGQNVTLSCEQNLNHDAMYWYRQDPGQGLRLIYYSQIVNDFQKGDIAEGYSVSREKKESFPLTVTSAQKNPTAFYLCASSIGGTSGSEQFFGPGTRLTVL.

Ten or more counts support this clonotype. The V and J genes are TRBV6-9 and TRBJ2-3, with TRBD2 matching 9 bases. J gave up 2 bases and V 4 bases, and 4 bases lay outside the gene matches. The CDR3 spans 15 residues. CDR1 and CDR2 (germline): MNHGY, SVAAGI. The CDR3 DNA reads TGTGCCAGCAGTTCTAGCGGGAAGATCACAGATACGCAGTATTTT. Translation: CASSSSGKITDTQYF.

This clonotype was detected a few times. The V call is TRBV25-1, the J call TRBJ2-7; 8 bases fit TRBD2. Germline V gives CDR1 MGHDK, CDR2 SYGVNS. Trimming took 7 bases from V and 2 from J; bases not matched to a gene: 7. The CDR3 length is 14 residues. Here the CDR3 DNA reads TGTGCCAGCAACAGCGGGAGAGCACCCTACGAGCAGTACTTC. Its translation: CASNSGRAPYEQYF.

This clonotype was seen repeatedly, ten times or more. The gene calls are TRBV2 and TRBJ2-1; TRBD2 aligns across 7 bases. Unmatched junction bases numbered 7, after V lost 6 bases and J lost 8 bases. This CDR3 is 13 amino acids long. Germline CDR1 is SNHLY and CDR2 is FYNNEI. The CDR3 loop is CASRAGDLHEQFF. In DNA form, the CDR3 reads TGTGCCAGCAGGGCGGGAGATCTGCATGAGCAGTTCTTC.

This clonotype was recorded at least ten times. This rearrangement joins TRBV5-1 to TRBJ2-3; a possible D gene is TRBD2 (5 bases). Germline V gene sequence: CDR1 SGHRS, CDR2 YFSETQ. This CDR3 is 16 amino acids long. V dropped 4 bases and J dropped 0 bases, with 15 bases sitting between them. The CDR3 sequence is CASSPSGGLSTDTQYF. The DNA for the CDR3 is TGCGCCAGCAGCCCTTCGGGTGGACTGAGCACAGATACGCAGTATTTT.

This clonotype was seen a handful of times. The gene calls are TRBV6-8 and TRBJ2-1; D uncertain. The V gene's germline CDR1 is MNHGY and CDR2 SAAAGT. CDR3 length: 12 residues. V lost 4 bases to trimming and J lost 6 bases, with 7 bases between them. CDR3 DNA: TGTGCCAGCAGTTCCGGCATCAATGAGCAGTTCTTC. Amino acid sequence: CASSSGINEQFF.

This clonotype was counted a few times. A single base separates this from a much larger clone, so it may be a read error. This chain uses TRBV28 with TRBJ2-2; the D is unclear. The CDR3 totals 10 residues. Trimming took 6 bases from V and 7 from J, leaving 3 bases between them. Germline CDR1 and CDR2: MDHEN and SYDVKM. The CDR3 reads CASSHGELFF. The CDR3 coding sequence is TGTGCCAGCAGCCACGGGGAGCTGTTTTTT. The variable domain in full, with the rest retrieved from reference TRBV28 and TRBJ2-2, is DVKVTQSSRYLVKRTGEKVFLECVQDMDHENMFWYRQDPGLGLRLIYFSYDVKMKEKGDIPEGYSVSREKKERFSLILESASTNQTSMYLCASSHGELFFGEGSRLTVL.